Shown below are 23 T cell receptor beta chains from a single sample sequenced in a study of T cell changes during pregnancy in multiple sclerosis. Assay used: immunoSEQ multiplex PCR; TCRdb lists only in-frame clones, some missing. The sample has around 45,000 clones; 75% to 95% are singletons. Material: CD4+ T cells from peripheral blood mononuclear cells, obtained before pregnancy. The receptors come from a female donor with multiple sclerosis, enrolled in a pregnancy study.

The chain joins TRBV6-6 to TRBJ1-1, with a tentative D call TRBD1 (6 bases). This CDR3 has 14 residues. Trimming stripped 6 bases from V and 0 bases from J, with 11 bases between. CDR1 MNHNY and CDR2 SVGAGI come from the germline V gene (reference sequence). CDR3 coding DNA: TGTGCCAGCAGGGAATCAGGGGTGAACACTGAAGCTTTCTTT. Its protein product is CASRESGVNTEAFF.

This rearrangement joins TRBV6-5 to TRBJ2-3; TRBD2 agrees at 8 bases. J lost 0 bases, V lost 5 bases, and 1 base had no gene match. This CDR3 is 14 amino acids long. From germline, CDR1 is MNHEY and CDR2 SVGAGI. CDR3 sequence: CASSPSGSTDTQYF. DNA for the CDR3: TGTGCCAGCAGTCCTAGCGGGAGCACAGATACGCAGTATTTT.

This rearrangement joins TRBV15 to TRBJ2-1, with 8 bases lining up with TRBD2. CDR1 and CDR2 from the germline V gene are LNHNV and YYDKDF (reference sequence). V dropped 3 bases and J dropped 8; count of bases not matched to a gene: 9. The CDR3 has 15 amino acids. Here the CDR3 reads CATSSDSGRFDEQFF. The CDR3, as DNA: TGTGCCACCAGCAGTGACAGCGGGAGATTTGATGAGCAGTTCTTC.

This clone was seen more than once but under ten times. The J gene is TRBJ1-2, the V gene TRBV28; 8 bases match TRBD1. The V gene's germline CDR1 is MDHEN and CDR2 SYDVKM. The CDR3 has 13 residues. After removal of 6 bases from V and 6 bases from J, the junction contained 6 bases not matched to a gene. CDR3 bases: TGTGCCAGCAGGCCCCAGGGGGCTGATGGCTACACCTTC. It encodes CASRPQGADGYTF.

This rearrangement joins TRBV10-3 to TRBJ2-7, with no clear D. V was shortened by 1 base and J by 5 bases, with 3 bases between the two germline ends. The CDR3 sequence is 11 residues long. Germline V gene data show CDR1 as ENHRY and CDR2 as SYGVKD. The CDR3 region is CAISEFNEQYF. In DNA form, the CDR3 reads TGTGCCATCAGTGAGTTTAACGAGCAGTACTTC.

CDR3 DNA sequence: TGCGCCAGCAGCCAAGATCAAGGTAGCGGAAACAATGAGCAGTTCTTC. Amino acids: CASSQDQGSGNNEQFF. The chain employs TRBV4-1 and TRBJ2-1; tentatively, D is TRBD2 (6 bases). From germline, CDR1 is MGHRA and CDR2 YSYEKL. The CDR3 spans 16 residues. Between the trimmed V and J ends, which lost 0 bases and 5 bases, there was a span of 14 bases.

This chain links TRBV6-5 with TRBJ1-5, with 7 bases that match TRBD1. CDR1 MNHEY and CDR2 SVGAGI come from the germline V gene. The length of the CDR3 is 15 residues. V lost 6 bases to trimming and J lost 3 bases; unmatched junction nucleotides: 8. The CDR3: CASREGQTYNQPQHF. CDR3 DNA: TGTGCCAGCAGGGAGGGACAGACCTACAATCAGCCCCAGCATTTT.

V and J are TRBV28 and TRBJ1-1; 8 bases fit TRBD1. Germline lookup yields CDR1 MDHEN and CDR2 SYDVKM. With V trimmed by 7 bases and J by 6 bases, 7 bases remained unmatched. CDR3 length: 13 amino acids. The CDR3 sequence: CASNRQGAPEAFF. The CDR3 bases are TGTGCCAGCAACCGCCAGGGGGCGCCTGAAGCTTTCTTT.

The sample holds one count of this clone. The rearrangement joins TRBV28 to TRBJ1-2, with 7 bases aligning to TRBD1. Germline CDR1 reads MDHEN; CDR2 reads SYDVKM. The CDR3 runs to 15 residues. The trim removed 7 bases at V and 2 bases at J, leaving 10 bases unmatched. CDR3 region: CASNEGAQANYGYTF. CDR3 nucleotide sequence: TGTGCCAGCAACGAGGGGGCGCAGGCCAACTATGGCTACACCTTC.

CDR3 protein: CASRKITGPFGEQYF. For the CDR3, the DNA is TGTGCCAGCAGAAAAATTACAGGGCCCTTTGGCGAGCAGTACTTC. The chain combines TRBV7-9 with TRBJ2-7; maybe TRBD1 (6 bases). Germline V lookup: CDR1 SEHNR, CDR2 FQNEAQ (reference sequence). Deletions cut 6 bases from V and 6 bases from J, with 21 bases between. This CDR3 is built from 15 residues.

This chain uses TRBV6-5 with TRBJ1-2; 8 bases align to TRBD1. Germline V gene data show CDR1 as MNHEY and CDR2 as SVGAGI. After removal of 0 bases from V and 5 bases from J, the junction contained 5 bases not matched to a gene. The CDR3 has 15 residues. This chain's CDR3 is CASSYSDRVKYGYTF. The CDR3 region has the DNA TGTGCCAGCAGTTACTCGGACAGGGTAAAATATGGCTACACCTTC.

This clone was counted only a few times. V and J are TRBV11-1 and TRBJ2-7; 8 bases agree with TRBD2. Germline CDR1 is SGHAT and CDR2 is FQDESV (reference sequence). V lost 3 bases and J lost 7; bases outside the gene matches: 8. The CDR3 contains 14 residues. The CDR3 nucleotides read TGTGCCAGCAGCTTGACCGGGACTAGAGGGGAGCAGTACTTC. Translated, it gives CASSLTGTRGEQYF.

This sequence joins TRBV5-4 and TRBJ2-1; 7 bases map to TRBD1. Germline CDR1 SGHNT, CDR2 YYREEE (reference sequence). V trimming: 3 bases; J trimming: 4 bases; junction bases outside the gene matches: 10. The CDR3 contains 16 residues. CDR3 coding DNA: TGTGCCAGCAGCTCATCACCCGGGACAGATTACAATGAGCAGTTCTTC. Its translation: CASSSSPGTDYNEQFF.

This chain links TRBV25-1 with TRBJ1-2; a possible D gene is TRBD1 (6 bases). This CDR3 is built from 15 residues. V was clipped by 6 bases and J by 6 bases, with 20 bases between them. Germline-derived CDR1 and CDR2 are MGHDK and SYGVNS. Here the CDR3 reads CASSDVRGAGDGYTF. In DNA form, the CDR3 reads TGTGCCAGCAGCGACGTACGGGGGGCAGGGGATGGCTACACCTTC.

Written as DNA, the CDR3 is TGTGCCAGCAGCTCGACAGCGCCAGATACGCAGTATTTT. Translating gives CASSSTAPDTQYF. The gene calls are TRBV5-4 and TRBJ2-3; weak D call: TRBD1 (5 bases). CDR1 and CDR2 (germline): SGHNT, YYREEE (reference sequence). With 3 bases removed from V and 4 bases from J, the gap between germline ends came to 9 bases. The length of the CDR3 is 13 residues. Full variable domain (missing parts from reference TRBV5-4 and TRBJ2-3): ETGVTQSPTHLIKTRGQQVTLRCSSQSGHNTVSWYQQALGQGPQFIFQYYREEENGRGNFPPRFSGLQFPNYSSELNVNALELDDSALYLCASSSTAPDTQYFGPGTRLTVL.

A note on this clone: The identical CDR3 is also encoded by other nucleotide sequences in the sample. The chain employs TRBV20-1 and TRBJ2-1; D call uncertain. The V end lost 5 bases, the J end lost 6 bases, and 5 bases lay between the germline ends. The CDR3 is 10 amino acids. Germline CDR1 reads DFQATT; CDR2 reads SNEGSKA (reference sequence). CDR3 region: CSAYLNEQFF. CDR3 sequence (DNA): TGCAGTGCTTATCTCAATGAGCAGTTCTTC.

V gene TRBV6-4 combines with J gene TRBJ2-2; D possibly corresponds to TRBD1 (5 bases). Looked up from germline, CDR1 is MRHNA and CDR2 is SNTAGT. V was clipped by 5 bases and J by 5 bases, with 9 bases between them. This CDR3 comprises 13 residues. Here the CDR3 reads CASSQQVTGELFF. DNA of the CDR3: TGTGCCAGCAGTCAACAGGTTACCGGGGAGCTGTTTTTT.

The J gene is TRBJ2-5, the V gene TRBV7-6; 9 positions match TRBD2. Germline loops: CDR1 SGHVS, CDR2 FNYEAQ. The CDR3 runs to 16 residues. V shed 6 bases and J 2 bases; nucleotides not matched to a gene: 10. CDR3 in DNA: TGTGCCAGCAGTCCCCGGAGTAGCGGGAGTCAAGAGACCCAGTACTTC. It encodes CASSPRSSGSQETQYF.

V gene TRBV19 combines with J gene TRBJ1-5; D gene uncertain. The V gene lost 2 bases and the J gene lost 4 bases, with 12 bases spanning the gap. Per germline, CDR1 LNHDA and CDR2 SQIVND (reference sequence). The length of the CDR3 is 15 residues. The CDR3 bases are TGTGCCAGTAGTATATTGGGGTCGGGAAATCAGCCCCAGCATTTT. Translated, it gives CASSILGSGNQPQHF.

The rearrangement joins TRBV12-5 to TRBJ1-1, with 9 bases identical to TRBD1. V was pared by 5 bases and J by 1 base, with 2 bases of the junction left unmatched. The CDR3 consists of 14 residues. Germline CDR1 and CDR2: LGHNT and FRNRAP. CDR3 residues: CASGETGGNTEAFF. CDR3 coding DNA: TGTGCTAGTGGTGAGACAGGGGGGAACACTGAAGCTTTCTTT.

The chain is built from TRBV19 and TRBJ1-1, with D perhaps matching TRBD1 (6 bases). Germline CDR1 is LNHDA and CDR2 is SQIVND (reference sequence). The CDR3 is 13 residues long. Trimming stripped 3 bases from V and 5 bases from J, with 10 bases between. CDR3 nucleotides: TGTGCCAGTAGTATTACTAGGGGGACTGAAGCTTTCTTT. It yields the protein CASSITRGTEAFF. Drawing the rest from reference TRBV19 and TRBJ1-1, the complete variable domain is DGGITQSPKYLFRKEGQNVTLSCEQNLNHDAMYWYRQDPGQGLRLIYYSQIVNDFQKGDIAEGYSVSREKKESFPLTVTSAQKNPTAFYLCASSITRGTEAFFGQGTRLTVV.

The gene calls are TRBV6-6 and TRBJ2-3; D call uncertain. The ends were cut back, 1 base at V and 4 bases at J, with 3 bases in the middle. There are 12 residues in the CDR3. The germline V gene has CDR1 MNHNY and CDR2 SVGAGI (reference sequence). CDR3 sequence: CASSYFADTQYF. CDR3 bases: TGTGCCAGCAGTTACTTCGCAGATACGCAGTATTTT.

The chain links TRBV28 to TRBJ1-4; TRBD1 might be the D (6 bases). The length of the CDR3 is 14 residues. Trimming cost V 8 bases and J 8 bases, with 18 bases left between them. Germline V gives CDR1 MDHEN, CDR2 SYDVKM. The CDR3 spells CASETGGSSEKLFF. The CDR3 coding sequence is TGTGCCAGCGAGACAGGAGGATCTTCCGAAAAACTGTTTTTT.